The clone carrying this T cell receptor (beta chain) was observed many times. Regarding time point: newly diagnosed GD, antithyroid drugs for less than 3 months. From PBMCs, RNA was extracted and then used to make the TCR library. The trim removed 0 bases at V and 14 bases at J, leaving 4 bases unmatched. The CDR3 is 14 amino acids. Arm-PCR of CDR3 regions with iRepertoire HTBI primers generated TCR beta libraries. TCRdb analysed the multiplex PCR reads with MiXCR anew, one entry per CDR3 protein. The sample gives fewer than 500,000 distinct CDR3 sequences, 15% to 20% of which show up once; more than 9% is in the top ten. The record originates from a study of regulatory T cells in long-lasting Graves disease. This same sample was also part of a study on T cells in Graves' hyperthyroidism and ophthalmopathy.

V gene TRBV12-3 or TRBV12-4 combines with J gene TRBJ2-1, with TRBD2 identical over 13 bases. The clonotype was recovered from a man aged 35-49 years with Graves disease. This sample comprised peripheral blood mononuclear cells (PBMCs), obtained at new diagnosis, from a patient treated with antithyroid drugs. Written as DNA, the CDR3 is TGTGCCAGCAGTTTAGCGGGACTAGCGGGAAGCGAGTTCTTC. Translating gives CASSLAGLAGSEFF.